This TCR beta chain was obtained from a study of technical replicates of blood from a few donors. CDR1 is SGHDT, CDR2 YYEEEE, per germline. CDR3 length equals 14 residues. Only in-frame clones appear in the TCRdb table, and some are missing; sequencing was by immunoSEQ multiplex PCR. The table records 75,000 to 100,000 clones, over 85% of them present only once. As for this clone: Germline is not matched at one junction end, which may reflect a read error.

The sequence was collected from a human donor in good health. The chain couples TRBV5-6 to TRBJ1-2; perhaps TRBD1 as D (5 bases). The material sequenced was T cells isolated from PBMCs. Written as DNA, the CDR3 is TGTGCCAGCAGCTTGGGGGAGGGGTTTCGCGGCTGCACCTTC. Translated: CASSLGEGFRGCTF.